This T cell receptor (beta chain) was observed in a study of cytomegalovirus exposure and HLA in healthy donors. Study conclusions and caveats: Rates of TCR association differed by HLA locus in a later analysis, with DRB1 highest and HLA-C lowest.

The CDR3 has 15 amino acids. Germline V gives CDR1 MNHEY, CDR2 SVGAGI. V was cut by 1 base and J by 1 base, with 10 bases left in between. On this clone itself: The antigen is not known.

PCR employed 60 Vbeta and 13 Jbeta primers. The repertoire was sequenced with immunoSEQ multiplex PCR; TCRdb's copy has only in-frame clones and lacks some. The table includes 89,000 or so clones, roughly 73% detected once. Sequenced material: PBMCs. The TCR comes from a boy aged 5-17 years in good health and CMV-seronegative. The chain is built from TRBV6-5 and TRBJ1-1, with D unclear. CDR3 sequence (DNA): TGTGCCAGCAGTTACTATAGCGGCGGGAACACTGAAGCTTTCTTT. It is translated as CASSYYSGGNTEAFF.